One sample yielded the 23 T cell receptor beta chains listed below, sequenced in a study of cytomegalovirus exposure and HLA in healthy donors. Vbeta (60) and Jbeta (13) primers were used in the PCR. The data were produced by immunoSEQ multiplex PCR, yet TCRdb's version contains in-frame clones alone and is incomplete. The sample has 200,000 to 250,000 clones. The sample consisted of PBMCs. These receptor sequences come from a woman in her thirties in good health and CMV-seropositive.

This sequence joins TRBV29-1 and TRBJ1-4; D ambiguous. The CDR3 runs 11 residues. Between the trimmed V and J ends, which lost 7 bases and 8 bases, there was a span of 11 bases. Looked up from germline, CDR1 is SQVTM and CDR2 is ANQGSEA. The CDR3 here is CSASRGEKLFF. CDR3 in DNA: TGCAGCGCATCGAGAGGGGAAAAACTGTTTTTT.

This chain uses TRBV7-6 with TRBJ1-4, with D perhaps TRBD1 (5 bases). V was clipped by 8 bases and J by 0 bases, with 7 bases between them. In germline, CDR1 is SGHVS, CDR2 FNYEAQ. The CDR3 totals 13 residues. CDR3 amino acids: CASGTATNEKLFF. For the CDR3, the DNA is TGTGCCAGCGGGACTGCAACTAATGAAAAACTGTTTTTT. Full variable domain (remainder filled in from reference TRBV7-6 and TRBJ1-4): GAGVSQSPRYKVTKRGQDVALRCDPISGHVSLYWYRQALGQGPEFLTYFNYEAQQDKSGLPNDRFSAERPEGSISTLTIQRTEQRDSAMYRCASGTATNEKLFFGSGTQLSVL.

The gene calls are TRBV19 and TRBJ2-4, with 10 bases that match TRBD2. V shed 5 bases, J shed 9 bases, and the junction held 7 bases outside the gene matches. This CDR3 is 14 amino acids long. Looked up from germline, CDR1 is LNHDA and CDR2 is SQIVND (reference sequence). The CDR3 is CASSPLAGGSIQYF. The CDR3, as DNA: TGTGCCAGTAGTCCCTTAGCGGGAGGTAGCATTCAGTACTTC.

This rearrangement joins TRBV7-2 to TRBJ2-2, with 10 positions matching TRBD1. Germline-derived CDR1 and CDR2 are SGHTA and FQGNSA. CDR3 size: 15 residues. Trimming cost V 8 bases and J 5 bases; bases outside gene matches: 8. This CDR3 reads CASGPGTGVTGELFF. The CDR3 nucleotides read TGTGCCAGCGGACCCGGGACAGGGGTGACCGGGGAGCTGTTTTTT. Full variable domain (remainder filled in from reference TRBV7-2 and TRBJ2-2): GAGVSQSPSNKVTEKGKDVELRCDPISGHTALYWYRQSLGQGLEFLIYFQGNSAPDKSGLPSDRFSAERTGGSVSTLTIQRTQQEDSAVYLCASGPGTGVTGELFFGEGSRLTVL.

The V gene is TRBV28, the J gene TRBJ1-1; TRBD1 matches at 10 bases. Trimming at V came to 5 bases and at J to 8 bases, leaving 11 bases not matched to a gene. The CDR3 is made up of 15 amino acids. The germline gives CDR1 MDHEN, CDR2 SYDVKM. CDR3 in amino acids: CASSDDRGLGGEAFF. CDR3 sequence (DNA): TGTGCCAGCAGTGATGACAGGGGGCTAGGGGGAGAAGCTTTCTTT.

The genes are TRBV6-6 and TRBJ2-1; D might be TRBD2 (5 bases). The ends were cut back, 7 bases at V and 8 bases at J, with 12 bases in the middle. There are 12 residues in the CDR3. CDR1 MNHNY and CDR2 SVGAGI come from the germline V gene (reference sequence). The CDR3 DNA reads TGTGCCAGCAAGAGGGTTACCGATGAGCAGTTCTTC. Its protein is CASKRVTDEQFF.

The rearrangement joins TRBV29-1 to TRBJ2-1; 7 bases are a match to TRBD1. V shed 2 bases, J shed 0 bases, and the junction held 4 bases outside the gene matches. Germline V CDR1 and CDR2: SQVTM, ANQGSEA. The CDR3 covers 15 residues. This CDR3 reads CSVEKGQSSYNEQFF. In DNA form, the CDR3 reads TGCAGCGTTGAAAAGGGACAGAGCTCCTACAATGAGCAGTTCTTC.

J is TRBJ2-5 and V is TRBV25-1; D not resolved. The V end lost 6 bases, the J end lost 5 bases, and 22 bases lay between the germline ends. The CDR3 loop spans 16 amino acids. Germline CDR1 and CDR2: MGHDK and SYGVNS. CDR3: CASSQKRYGSHETQYF. The DNA of the CDR3 is TGTGCCAGCAGCCAAAAGAGGTACGGATCTCACGAGACCCAGTACTTC. Combining the CDR3 with reference TRBV25-1 and TRBJ2-5 gives the whole variable domain EADIYQTPRYLVIGTGKKITLECSQTMGHDKMYWYQQDPGMELHLIHYSYGVNSTEKGDLSSESTVSRIRTEHFPLTLESARPSHTSQYLCASSQKRYGSHETQYFGPGTRLLVL.

This chain joins TRBV2 and TRBJ1-5, with 8 positions matching TRBD1. Germline loops: CDR1 SNHLY, CDR2 FYNNEI. The trim removed 7 bases at V and 2 bases at J, leaving 7 bases unmatched. The CDR3 extends over 15 amino acids. CDR3 amino acids: CASTGTGGGNQPQHF. The CDR3 nucleotides read TGTGCCAGCACCGGGACAGGTGGTGGCAATCAGCCCCAGCATTTT.

The chain couples TRBV10-1 to TRBJ2-1; no clear D gene. CDR3 length: 15 residues. V shed 0 bases and J shed 0 bases, with 6 bases lying between them. Germline assignment: CDR1 WNHNN and CDR2 SYGVQD (reference sequence). Written as DNA, the CDR3 is TGCGCCAGCAGTGAGTCGCCTAGCTCCTACAATGAGCAGTTCTTC. The encoded protein is CASSESPSSYNEQFF.

This rearrangement joins TRBV7-8 to TRBJ1-2; D unclear. The CDR3 sequence is 15 residues long. The V and J ends lost 1 base and 4 bases respectively, with 13 bases between them. Germline loops: CDR1 SGHVS, CDR2 FQNEAQ. CDR3 in amino acids: CASSLGDGSGYGYTF. The CDR3 bases are TGTGCCAGCAGCTTAGGAGATGGGTCAGGCTATGGCTACACCTTC.

The chain employs TRBV25-1 and TRBJ2-2; unclear D gene. The CDR3 loop spans 14 amino acids. V was cut by 4 bases and J by 4 bases, with 10 bases left in between. Germline V gene sequence: CDR1 MGHDK, CDR2 SYGVNS. CDR3 protein: CASSALGSTGELFF. CDR3 coding DNA: TGTGCCAGCAGTGCGCTAGGTAGCACCGGGGAGCTGTTTTTT.

V usage is TRBV10-2 and J usage is TRBJ2-7, with TRBD1 as a possible D gene (6 bases). The CDR3 length is 13 residues. Germline CDR1 is WSHSY and CDR2 is SAAADI. V lost 5 bases to trimming and J lost 2 bases, with 10 bases between them. The CDR3: CASSSDRPYEQYF. Written as DNA, the CDR3 is TGCGCCAGCAGTTCCGACAGGCCCTACGAGCAGTACTTC.

The chain combines TRBV25-1 with TRBJ2-5, with 12 bases identical to TRBD2. Germline CDR1 MGHDK, CDR2 SYGVNS. The V gene end was trimmed by 8 bases and the J gene end by 5 bases; junction bases not matched to a gene: 9. The CDR3 covers 15 residues. For the CDR3, the DNA is TGTGCCAGCGGGAGCTTTCTAGCGGGAGGGGAGACCCAGTACTTC. Translated: CASGSFLAGGETQYF.

The chain is built from TRBV11-2 and TRBJ2-5; a possible D gene is TRBD2 (6 bases). The J call may not be correct, given that the DNA end is closer to TRBJ2-7. Germline V gene lookup returns CDR1 SGHAT and CDR2 FQNNGV. There are 13 residues in the CDR3. The CDR3 nucleotides are TGTGCCAGCAGCTTCGGGGGATTCTACGAGCAGTACTTC. As protein: CASSFGGFYEQYF.

This rearrangement joins TRBV4-3 to TRBJ2-2, with 13 bases aligning to TRBD2. With 4 bases clipped from V and 4 bases from J, the junction kept 12 bases outside the gene matches. CDR1 is LGHNA, CDR2 YSLEER, per germline. CDR3 length: 19 amino acids. The DNA of the CDR3 is TGCGCCAGCAGCCGACAACTAGCGGGAGGGCCCGCGGGCACCGGGGAGCTGTTTTTT. Its translation: CASSRQLAGGPAGTGELFF.

This rearrangement joins TRBV7-9 to TRBJ2-7; TRBD2 matches 7 bases. With V trimmed by 8 bases and J by 0 bases, 7 bases remained unmatched. This CDR3 is built from 14 residues. Germline-derived CDR1 and CDR2 are SEHNR and FQNEAQ (reference sequence). This chain's CDR3 is CASGEGTISYEQYF. In nucleotides, the CDR3 is TGTGCCAGCGGGGAGGGAACAATCTCCTACGAGCAGTACTTC.

This rearrangement joins TRBV7-5 to TRBJ2-3; the table names TRBD1, a call not compared with the DNA. TRBV7-5 is listed as a pseudogene. The CDR3 loop spans 17 amino acids. CDR3 sequence: CVRSYWADRGPTDTQYF. Here the CDR3 DNA reads TGTGTCAGAAGCTATTGGGCGGACAGGGGGCCCACAGATACGCAGTATTTT.

This rearrangement joins TRBV18 to TRBJ1-4; 8 bases line up with TRBD1. The CDR3 covers 15 residues. Germline trimming cut 5 bases from V and 8 bases from J; bases unmatched to any gene: 10. Germline V CDR1 and CDR2: KGHSH, LQKENI. The CDR3 here is CASSTRTGLGEKLFF. Here the CDR3 DNA reads TGTGCCAGCTCAACTCGGACAGGGCTAGGGGAAAAACTGTTTTTT.

This chain connects TRBV4-1 to TRBJ1-5; 10 nucleotides match TRBD1. V lost 0 bases, J lost 1 base, and 18 bases stayed unmatched. Germline-derived CDR1 and CDR2 are MGHRA and YSYEKL. The CDR3 has 22 residues. The CDR3 bases are TGCGCCAGCAGCCAAGACCGGGACAGGGGAAGGTTAGCGATAGGCAGCAATCAGCCCCAGCATTTT. It codes for CASSQDRDRGRLAIGSNQPQHF.

The chain joins TRBV7-2 to TRBJ2-7, with TRBD2 matching over 10 bases. The J segment lost 7 bases and the V segment lost 5 bases, leaving 8 bases of the junction unmatched. This CDR3 comprises 14 residues. Germline loops: CDR1 SGHTA, CDR2 FQGNSA. The CDR3 DNA reads TGTGCCAGCAGCACCAGCGGGAGGGCCGGAGAGCAGTACTTC. This translates into CASSTSGRAGEQYF.

The genes are TRBV29-1 and TRBJ2-1; 11 bases fit TRBD2. Germline V gives CDR1 SQVTM, CDR2 ANQGSEA. The CDR3 consists of 16 residues. With 3 bases clipped from V and 8 bases from J, the junction kept 12 bases outside the gene matches. The CDR3 coding sequence is TGCAGCGTTGATCCTACTAGCGGGAGTCTATTCGATGAGCAGTTCTTC. Protein product: CSVDPTSGSLFDEQFF.

CDR3 sequence: CASSKGQGRTDTQYF. In DNA form, the CDR3 reads TGTGCCAGCAGCAAAGGGCAGGGGCGCACAGATACGCAGTATTTT. V gene TRBV11-3 combines with J gene TRBJ2-3; TRBD1 is a possible D gene (6 bases). The germline V and J ends were trimmed by 5 bases and 1 base, with 13 bases remaining between them. This CDR3 is 15 amino acids long. Germline assignment: CDR1 SGHNT and CDR2 YENEEA.